The 17 T cell receptor beta chains given below trace back to one sample, sequenced in a study of T cells in tuberculosis. TCRdb keeps only in-frame clones here, not all; method: immunoSEQ multiplex PCR. The table lists about 25,000 clones, 90% to 95% of them singletons. Sample: PBMCs. The receptors originated from a donor aged 10-29 years with latent tuberculosis or without tuberculosis infection. Some clones in this sample may be carry-over from other donors' samples.

The chain employs TRBV9 and TRBJ2-2; TRBD1 matches at 8 bases. Germline CDR1 and CDR2: SGDLS and YYNGEE. The length of the CDR3 is 15 residues. J lost 5 bases, V lost 3 bases, and 6 bases had no gene match. This CDR3 is CASSADRGKTGELFF. In DNA form, the CDR3 reads TGTGCCAGCAGCGCCGACAGGGGAAAGACCGGGGAGCTGTTTTTT.

The CDR3 bases are TGTGCCAGCTCACTGGGACTAGCGGGCAAAAAAGAGACCCAGTACTTC. Its translation: CASSLGLAGKKETQYF. J is TRBJ2-5 and V is TRBV18; 12 nucleotides agree with TRBD2. Germline V gene data show CDR1 as KGHSH and CDR2 as LQKENI. V trimming: 4 bases; J trimming: 3 bases; junction bases outside the gene matches: 6. This CDR3 contains 16 residues.

The chain carries TRBV7-6 and TRBJ1-6; D gene uncertain. Trimming pared 2 bases from V and 1 base from J, leaving 9 bases between. Germline assignment: CDR1 SGHVS and CDR2 FNYEAQ. The CDR3 has 16 amino acids. CDR3 DNA sequence: TGTGCCAGCAGCTTATACGGGAGTTCCTATAATTCACCCCTCCACTTT. Its translation: CASSLYGSSYNSPLHF.

J is TRBJ1-1 and V is TRBV19; the match to TRBD1 covers 7 bases. The CDR3 sequence is 16 residues long. Germline loops: CDR1 LNHDA, CDR2 SQIVND (reference sequence). The ends lost 7 bases at V and 4 bases at J; junction bases unmatched: 15. The CDR3, as DNA: TGTGCCAGTACCGTCGGGGGCAGACAGGGAGGCACTGAAGCTTTCTTT. Translated: CASTVGGRQGGTEAFF.

V gene TRBV4-2 combines with J gene TRBJ1-4; no clear D. V lost 0 bases and J lost 6, with 11 bases in between. The germline CDR1 and CDR2 sequences are LGHNA and YNFKEQ. The CDR3 spans 15 residues. The CDR3 loop reads CASSQDFGSDEKLFF. The CDR3 DNA is TGTGCCAGCAGCCAAGATTTTGGCAGCGATGAAAAACTGTTTTTT.

CDR3 loop: CASSLGLAGIADTQYF. As DNA, the CDR3 is TGTGCCAGTAGTCTGGGACTAGCGGGGATCGCAGATACGCAGTATTTT. V gene TRBV19 combines with J gene TRBJ2-3; 13 bases are a match to TRBD2. V lost 5 bases to trimming and J lost 4 bases; unmatched junction nucleotides: 6. Germline assignment: CDR1 LNHDA and CDR2 SQIVND (reference sequence). The CDR3 runs to 16 residues.

The chain links TRBV23-1 to TRBJ1-6, with 7 bases matching TRBD1. TRBV23-1 is reported as an ORF; its role is uncertain. V dropped 10 bases and J dropped 5; count of bases not matched to a gene: 17. CDR3 length equals 17 residues. The CDR3 coding sequence is TGCGCCACAGCAGGATTCATTGCGACAGGGAATAATTCACCCCTCCACTTT. Translating gives CATAGFIATGNNSPLHF.

The chain uses TRBV5-4 and TRBJ1-2, with 7 bases that match TRBD1. The CDR3 has 15 residues. V shed 0 bases, J shed 7 bases, and the junction held 9 bases outside the gene matches. Per the germline V gene, CDR1 is SGHNT and CDR2 is YYREEE (reference sequence). The CDR3 region is CASSLGGRGLGGYTF. The CDR3 nucleotides are TGTGCCAGCAGCTTGGGGGGTAGGGGGCTCGGTGGCTACACCTTC. Supplemented by reference TRBV5-4 and TRBJ1-2, the full variable domain reads ETGVTQSPTHLIKTRGQQVTLRCSSQSGHNTVSWYQQALGQGPQFIFQYYREEENGRGNFPPRFSGLQFPNYSSELNVNALELDDSALYLCASSLGGRGLGGYTFGSGTRLTVV.

This chain uses TRBV20-1 with TRBJ2-1, with D uncertain. The CDR3 is 11 residues long. Germline assignment: CDR1 DFQATT and CDR2 SNEGSKA (reference sequence). V was pared by 5 bases and J by 8 bases, with 10 bases between. The CDR3 sequence is CSADTLDEQFF. CDR3 DNA sequence: TGCAGTGCTGATACTTTGGATGAGCAGTTCTTC.

The chain carries TRBV5-4 and TRBJ2-3, with D tentatively TRBD2 (5 bases). Germline CDR1 is SGHNT and CDR2 is YYREEE (reference sequence). This CDR3 has 16 amino acids. V shed 4 bases and J shed 4 bases, with 19 bases lying between them. DNA for the CDR3: TGTGCCAGCAGCGTCGGAGGAAGGTCCCGGGCAGATACGCAGTATTTT. It is translated as CASSVGGRSRADTQYF.

This clone was seen only once. The chain joins TRBV18 to TRBJ2-7; 7 bases map to TRBD1. Germline V lookup: CDR1 KGHSH, CDR2 LQKENI. Germline trimming cut 6 bases from V and 3 bases from J; bases unmatched to any gene: 17. This CDR3 comprises 17 residues. CDR3 sequence reads: CASSPLRQGALVYEQYF. The DNA for the CDR3 is TGTGCCAGCTCCCCCTTGAGACAGGGAGCCTTGGTCTACGAGCAGTACTTC. The full variable domain, in which reference TRBV18 and TRBJ2-7 provide the parts outside the CDR3, is NAGVMQNPRHLVRRRGQEARLRCSPMKGHSHVYWYRQLPEEGLKFMVYLQKENIIDESGMPKERFSAEFPKEGPSILRIQQVVRGDSAAYFCASSPLRQGALVYEQYFGPGTRLTVT.

This chain links TRBV19 with TRBJ2-7, with TRBD1 matching over 7 bases. The CDR3 has 15 amino acids. Germline V gene lookup returns CDR1 LNHDA and CDR2 SQIVND (reference sequence). With 5 bases clipped from V and 0 bases from J, the junction kept 7 bases outside the gene matches. DNA of the CDR3: TGTGCCAGTAGTCTAACAGGGGTAGGCTCCTACGAGCAGTACTTC. Its protein is CASSLTGVGSYEQYF.

The chain is built from TRBV5-1 and TRBJ1-1; TRBD1 might be the D (5 bases). The germline V gene has CDR1 SGHRS and CDR2 YFSETQ. There are 13 residues in the CDR3. The V gene lost 3 bases and the J gene lost 4 bases, with 10 bases spanning the gap. The CDR3 region is CASSSRGVTEAFF. The CDR3 coding sequence is TGCGCCAGCAGCTCCCGGGGGGTCACTGAAGCTTTCTTT.

This chain links TRBV28 with TRBJ2-1, with TRBD2 matching over 12 bases. CDR3 length: 15 amino acids. Looked up from germline, CDR1 is MDHEN and CDR2 is SYDVKM. Trimming at V came to 4 bases and at J to 8 bases, leaving 6 bases not matched to a gene. The CDR3 DNA sequence: TGTGCCAGCAGTTCCCTAGCGGGGGGGGCTGATGAGCAGTTCTTC. Its translation is CASSSLAGGADEQFF.

The chain has TRBV11-2 and TRBJ2-7; 7 nucleotides align to TRBD1. The CDR3 is made up of 12 amino acids. The germline V gene encodes CDR1 SGHAT and CDR2 FQNNGV. V shed 6 bases, J shed 2 bases, and the junction held 1 base outside the gene matches. The CDR3 DNA reads TGTGCCAGCAGGGACAGGACCTACGAGCAGTACTTC. Translation: CASRDRTYEQYF.

The V call is TRBV4-1, the J call TRBJ2-7, with 9 bases fitting TRBD2. V lost 1 base, J lost 6 bases, and 7 bases stayed unmatched. CDR3 length: 15 amino acids. Germline assignment: CDR1 MGHRA and CDR2 YSYEKL. The CDR3: CASSQVGLAGTEQYF. The CDR3 DNA reads as TGCGCCAGCAGCCAAGTCGGGCTAGCGGGGACCGAGCAGTACTTC.

The chain has TRBV6-5 and TRBJ2-5; weak D call: TRBD2 (5 bases). Germline V gene lookup returns CDR1 MNHEY and CDR2 SVGAGI. The CDR3 consists of 14 residues. With 4 bases removed from V and 2 bases from J, the gap between germline ends came to 11 bases. CDR3 region: CASSSQDFQETQYF. CDR3 in DNA: TGTGCCAGCAGTTCCCAGGACTTTCAAGAGACCCAGTACTTC.